This TCR beta chain comes out of a study of a mutant IDH1 vaccine in newly diagnosed glioma. Overall study: Beginning 4-6 weeks after radiotherapy alone, or with temozolomide cycles, vaccination took place. Beforehand, treatment had been radiotherapy, temozolomide, or both; the majority received both.

Germline-derived CDR1 and CDR2 are SQVTM and ANQGSEA. Trimming cost V 3 bases and J 2 bases, with 5 bases left between them. CDR3 length: 13 residues. The study's findings and limits: Seemingly, pseudoprogression had no relation to changes in the top peripheral T cell clonotypes.

For this clone: Antigen: not known.

Assay used: immunoSEQ multiplex PCR; TCRdb lists only in-frame clones, some missing. The top ten hold 3.1% of the sample, which has 45,000 to 65,000 clones, 65% to 90% seen once. Time point given: week 5, during vaccination. Every vaccination contained 300 ug of the mutant IDH1 20-mer peptide and was paired with topical imiquimod. This clonotype was obtained from a woman under 30 with glioma. Some clones in this sample may be carry-over from other donors' samples. The sample in question was PBMCs, obtained from a glioma patient whose treatment included an IDH1 peptide vaccine. The chain employs TRBV29-1 and TRBJ2-6; D unresolved. The chain's CDR3 is CSVDGTGANVLTF. The CDR3 nucleotides are TGCAGCGTTGATGGGACTGGGGCCAACGTCCTGACTTTC.